The 23 T cell receptor beta chains below come from one sample, sequenced in a study of blood T cells in healthy people across ages. A second PCR of 7 to 11 cycles used a sample-barcoded 5' primer and a J-beta primer mix. TCRdb independently ran MiXCR on the 5' RACE reads; one entry per CDR3 protein. The sample has around 800,000 distinct CDR3 sequences, about 42% seen once. The sequencing sample was made of blood. Every receptor here comes from a man aged 55 to 70 in good health.

The chain links TRBV12-3 or TRBV12-4 to TRBJ1-3, with D unclear. The CDR3 is 15 residues long. Trimming removed 2 bases at V and 0 bases at J, with 8 bases between. Here the CDR3 DNA reads TGTGCCAGCAGTTTATCCTATTTCTCTGGAAACACCATATATTTT. This encodes CASSLSYFSGNTIYF.

The chain combines TRBV2 with TRBJ2-1; D possibly corresponds to TRBD2 (5 bases). Trimming pared 4 bases from V and 6 bases from J, leaving 7 bases between. This CDR3 comprises 12 residues. CDR1 and CDR2 from the germline V gene are SNHLY and FYNNEI. CDR3 coding DNA: TGTGCCAGCAGTGGAGCGGCCAATGAGCAGTTCTTC. Translating it yields CASSGAANEQFF.

The chain carries TRBV29-1 and TRBJ1-1; no reliable D call. V lost 4 bases and J lost 0, with 6 bases in between. In germline, CDR1 is SQVTM, CDR2 ANQGSEA. This CDR3 has 12 amino acids. CDR3: CSVGYLNTEAFF. The CDR3 coding sequence is TGCAGCGTTGGATATCTGAACACTGAAGCTTTCTTT.

This clonotype was seen just once. The chain employs TRBV6-1 and TRBJ2-3; no reliable D call. Germline-derived CDR1 and CDR2 are MNHNS and SASEGT. The V end was cut by 5 bases, the J end by 0 bases, with 21 bases between. The CDR3 has 18 amino acids. The chain's CDR3 is CASSKSRVNRQSTDTQYF. CDR3 bases: TGTGCCAGCAGTAAATCCCGGGTCAATCGACAAAGCACAGATACGCAGTATTTT.

The chain employs TRBV10-3 and TRBJ2-5; 9 bases are a match to TRBD2. V trimming: 4 bases; J trimming: 3 bases; junction bases outside the gene matches: 3. CDR3 length: 14 residues. Germline V lookup: CDR1 ENHRY, CDR2 SYGVKD. For the CDR3, the DNA is TGTGCCATCAGTGGCCTAGCGGGAAAAGAGACCCAGTACTTC. Translation: CAISGLAGKETQYF.

The genes are TRBV5-1 and TRBJ2-5, with D perhaps matching TRBD1 (6 bases). Germline assignment: CDR1 SGHRS and CDR2 YFSETQ. This CDR3 comprises 16 residues. Trimming pared 5 bases from V and 6 bases from J, leaving 23 bases between. The CDR3 loop reads CASSSAIGRGRKTQYF. In nucleotides, the CDR3 is TGCGCCAGCAGTTCGGCCATCGGCAGGGGTCGTAAGACCCAGTACTTC.

The V and J genes are TRBV20-1 and TRBJ2-1; possible D gene TRBD2, 6 bases. The V and J ends lost 6 bases and 2 bases respectively, with 17 bases between them. Germline-derived CDR1 and CDR2 are DFQATT and SNEGSKA (reference sequence). The length of the CDR3 is 15 residues. The CDR3 nucleotides read TGCAGTGCCGGACTAAACAGGCTTACCTACAATGAGCAGTTCTTC. Residues: CSAGLNRLTYNEQFF.

This clonotype was recorded a few times. This chain connects TRBV12-3 or TRBV12-4 to TRBJ2-7, with TRBD1 as a possible D gene (7 bases). The CDR3 extends over 14 amino acids. The V and J ends lost 6 bases and 0 bases respectively, with 12 bases between them. The CDR3 DNA reads TGTGCCAGCAGGGGGAGGACAGGCTCCTACGAGCAGTACTTC. It encodes CASRGRTGSYEQYF.

The rearrangement joins TRBV11-1 to TRBJ2-5; D not certain. The ends were cut back, 0 bases at V and 2 bases at J, with 7 bases in the middle. Germline V gene lookup returns CDR1 SGHAT and CDR2 FQDESV (reference sequence). This CDR3 is built from 14 residues. CDR3 DNA: TGTGCCAGCAGCTTAGCACAGCCACAAGAGACCCAGTACTTC. Translated, it gives CASSLAQPQETQYF.

The chain is built from TRBV7-2 and TRBJ2-4; a possible D gene is TRBD2 (7 bases). The better agreement between TRBJ2-7 and the DNA end casts doubt on the J call. Germline CDR1 SGHTA, CDR2 FQGNSA. The CDR3 has 15 amino acids. The CDR3 loop is CASSLMGGPTYEQYF. CDR3 in DNA: TGTGCCAGCTCCCTGATGGGGGGGCCCACCTACGAGCAGTACTTC.

This clonotype was detected a few times. The chain recombines TRBV6-6 with TRBJ2-5, with 12 bases identical to TRBD2. V was clipped by 0 bases and J by 8 bases; unmatched bases: 7. There are 16 residues in the CDR3. From germline, CDR1 is MNHNY and CDR2 SVGAGI (reference sequence). CDR3 amino acids: CASSYSVASGGATQYF. The DNA for the CDR3 is TGTGCCAGCAGTTACTCGGTGGCTAGCGGGGGGGCTACCCAGTACTTC.

The V gene is TRBV6-2 or TRBV6-3, the J gene TRBJ1-5; 8 positions agree with TRBD1. V lost 6 bases and J lost 0; bases outside the gene matches: 4. The CDR3 consists of 15 residues. Germline CDR1 is MNHEY and CDR2 is SVGEGT. CDR3 residues: CASRADRGSNQPQHF. CDR3 nucleotides: TGTGCCAGCAGGGCTGACAGGGGTAGCAATCAGCCCCAGCATTTT.

This clonotype turned up a few times. This chain links TRBV10-3 with TRBJ2-5; maybe TRBD1 (7 bases). The J call may not be correct, given that the DNA end is closer to TRBJ2-7. CDR3 length: 13 amino acids. Germline V CDR1 and CDR2: ENHRY, SYGVKD. This chain's CDR3 is CAIGGTADYEQYF. In DNA, the CDR3 is TGTGCCATCGGGGGGACAGCTGACTACGAGCAGTACTTC.

This clonotype was observed a handful of times. The chain is built from TRBV20-1 and TRBJ2-6; no definite D call. The CDR3 runs to 15 residues. V was cut by 0 bases and J by 4 bases, with 10 bases left in between. Germline CDR1 reads DFQATT; CDR2 reads SNEGSKA (reference sequence). The CDR3 coding sequence is TGCAGTGCTAGAGAGAGTGGCGGCGGGGCCAACGTCCTGACTTTC. This translates into CSARESGGGANVLTF.

This clonotype has only a few counts. The rearrangement uses TRBV4-3 and TRBJ2-4; TRBD1 might be the D (6 bases). CDR1 and CDR2 from the germline V gene are LGHNA and YSLEER. V was shortened by 0 bases and J by 2 bases, with 17 bases between the two germline ends. The CDR3 runs 18 residues. CDR3: CASSQDLFNRDSKNIQYF. As DNA, the CDR3 is TGCGCCAGCAGCCAAGATTTGTTTAACAGGGATTCCAAAAACATTCAGTACTTC.

V is TRBV12-3 or TRBV12-4 and J is TRBJ2-1; tentative D call: TRBD1 (5 bases). V gave up 7 bases and J gave up 7 bases, with 14 bases separating them. The CDR3 consists of 13 residues. Here the CDR3 reads CASNPQGMNEQFF. CDR3 in DNA: TGTGCCAGCAATCCCCAGGGTATGAATGAGCAGTTCTTC.

This clonotype was observed at least ten times. The chain joins TRBV9 to TRBJ2-5; a weak D match, TRBD1 (7 bases). Trimming shortened V by 4 bases and J by 4 bases, and 17 bases separated the two germline ends. Germline assignment: CDR1 SGDLS and CDR2 YYNGEE. This CDR3 comprises 15 residues. CDR3 bases: TGTGCCAGCAGCCCAGGGGGGCTAGAGGGAGAGACCCAGTACTTC. Protein product: CASSPGGLEGETQYF.

Points on this clonotype: Possible read error: a much larger clone is one base away. This chain links TRBV29-1 with TRBJ1-2; D is ambiguous. This CDR3 spans 14 amino acids. Trimming cost V 3 bases and J 10 bases, with 21 bases left between them. The germline CDR1 and CDR2 sequences are SQVTM and ANQGSEA. The CDR3 reads CSVDLAAPMVDYTF. The DNA for the CDR3 is TGCAGCGTTGACCTAGCCGCCCCTATGGTTGACTACACCTTC. The full variable domain, completed using reference TRBV29-1 and TRBJ1-2, is SAVISQKPSRDICQRGTSLTIQCQVDSQVTMMFWYRQQPGQSLTLIATANQGSEATYESGFVIDKFPISRPNLTFSTLTVSNMSPEDSSIYLCSVDLAAPMVDYTFGSGTRLTVV.

The J gene is TRBJ2-3, the V gene TRBV3-1; TRBD2 matches 14 bases. V trimming: 6 bases; J trimming: 7 bases; junction bases outside the gene matches: 6. This CDR3 is 15 amino acids long. CDR1 and CDR2 (germline): LGHDT, YNNKEL (reference sequence). CDR3 loop: CASRPTSGGAHTQYF. The CDR3 DNA sequence: TGTGCCAGCAGACCGACTAGCGGGGGGGCACATACGCAGTATTTT.

The V call is TRBV4-3, the J call TRBJ2-4; a weak D match, TRBD1 (8 bases). Germline CDR1 is LGHNA and CDR2 is YSLEER. Trimming shortened V by 2 bases and J by 5 bases, and 22 bases separated the two germline ends. This CDR3 contains 18 residues. CDR3 nucleotide sequence: TGCGCCAGCAGCCAACATAGAGGACAGGGAGGGGGCGAAAACATTCAGTACTTC. Its protein product is CASSQHRGQGGGENIQYF.

This chain uses TRBV11-2 with TRBJ2-5; no reliable D call. The V gene lost 5 bases and the J gene lost 4 bases, with 14 bases spanning the gap. The CDR3 runs 14 residues. Germline V CDR1 and CDR2: SGHAT, FQNNGV. CDR3 amino acids: CASSTDIFLETQYF. CDR3 bases: TGTGCCAGCAGCACCGACATCTTTCTAGAGACCCAGTACTTC.

This clonotype was seen a few times. The V gene is TRBV7-2, the J gene TRBJ2-3, with 13 bases fitting TRBD2. The CDR3 has 17 residues. The germline V gene encodes CDR1 SGHTA and CDR2 FQGNSA. Losses at the gene ends were 5 bases for V and 0 bases for J; bases not matched to a gene: 5. CDR3 amino acids: CASSKGLAGVSTDTQYF. CDR3 coding DNA: TGTGCCAGCAGCAAAGGACTAGCGGGGGTTAGCACAGATACGCAGTATTTT.

The chain combines TRBV20-1 with TRBJ2-5; 7 bases line up with TRBD2. Trimming took 0 bases from V and 4 from J; bases not matched to a gene: 5. CDR1 is DFQATT and CDR2 is SNEGSKA in the germline V gene (reference sequence). CDR3 length: 14 residues. The CDR3 nucleotides are TGCAGTGCTAGAGAGGCGGGGGTGAGAGAGACCCAGTACTTC. Translating gives CSAREAGVRETQYF.